This is a list of T cell receptor beta chains from one sample in a study of sequential checkpoint blockade in melanoma. The repertoire was sequenced with immunoSEQ multiplex PCR; TCRdb's copy has only in-frame clones and lacks some. Of roughly 2,200 clones listed, 24% are singletons. The sample in question was tumor tissue (inferred from file names), obtained from a patient given nivolumab and ipilimumab in sequence. These TCRs come from a human donor with melanoma. The CDR3 runs from the conserved cysteine through the conserved F or W. A D gene is named only where the DNA matches it firmly. Some rows have no size entry. The others give once, few or many, or a class for an expanded clone.

clone size,J gene,D gene,V gene,CDR3 DNA,CDR3 protein
medium-sized,TRBJ1-5,.,TRBV6-8,TGTGCCGCCGGGGGGGGTAGCAATCAGCCCCAGCATTTT,CAAGGGSNQPQHF
few,TRBJ1-1,.,TRBV6-8,TGTGCCAGCAACTACAGGCTGAACACTGAAGCTTTCTTT,CASNYRLNTEAFF
once,TRBJ1-2,.,TRBV5-1,TGCGCCAGCAGCTTGGGTCCAGGAGAAGGGTATGGCTACACCTTC,CASSLGPGEGYGYTF
medium-sized,TRBJ1-1,.,TRBV9,TGTGCCAGCAGCCCCCCGGGGGGGGTGTCCAGCACTGAAGCTTTCTTT,CASSPPGGVSSTEAFF
.,TRBJ1-5,.,TRBV19,TGTGCCAGTAGTATTCTAGGAGGCGGTCAGCCCCAGCATTTT,CASSILGGGQPQHF
few,TRBJ1-4,.,TRBV28,TGTGCCAGCAGTCCACAGGGAGCCAATGAAAAACTGTTTTTT,CASSPQGANEKLFF
many,TRBJ1-5,.,TRBV7-6,TGTGCCAGCAGCTTAGCCCTCCCCGGTGCCGGGCAGCCCCAGCATTTT,CASSLALPGAGQPQHF
few,TRBJ2-1,TRBD1,TRBV19,TGTGCCAGTAGTCCCCGGGACAGGGGATACAATGAGCAGTTCTTC,CASSPRDRGYNEQFF
few,TRBJ1-5,TRBD1,TRBV7-6,TGTGCCAGCAGCAGGAGACAGGGGAAGGATCAGCCCCAGCATTTT,CASSRRQGKDQPQHF
medium-sized,TRBJ1-1,.,TRBV7-2,TGTGCCAGCAGCACACAAGGAGGGACTGAAGCTTTCTTT,CASSTQGGTEAFF
medium-sized,TRBJ1-3,TRBD1,TRBV6-8,TGTGCCAGCAGTTACTCGACAGGGGAACCTGGAAACACCATATATTTT,CASSYSTGEPGNTIYF
many,TRBJ1-6,.,TRBV11-3,TGTGCCAGCAGCTCCCTGGGGCACCTTAATTCACCCCTCCACTTT,CASSSLGHLNSPLHF
.,TRBJ2-7,.,TRBV9,TGTGCCAGCAAACGGGGGGACAACTCCTACGAGCAGTACTTC,CASKRGDNSYEQYF
.,TRBJ1-1,.,TRBV30,TGTGCCTGGAGTGTGAGGGGGGTAGGCACTGAAGCTTTCTTT,CAWSVRGVGTEAFF
medium-sized,TRBJ1-5,TRBD1,TRBV11-3,TGTGCCAGCAGCCCGGGGGGGACAGTACCCTATAGCAATCAGCCCCAGCATTTT,CASSPGGTVPYSNQPQHF
.,TRBJ2-5,TRBD2,TRBV11-3,TGTGCCAGCAGCCCACCGGGACTAGCGGGGGGGAGGCAAGAGACCCAGTACTTC,CASSPPGLAGGRQETQYF
.,TRBJ2-7,.,TRBV25-1,TGTGCCAGCAGTGATATCCAGGGAACCCTCTACGAGCAGTACTTC,CASSDIQGTLYEQYF
medium-sized,TRBJ2-3,.,TRBV9,TGTGCCAGCAAGAAGGGGGTGAACACAGATACGCAGTATTTT,CASKKGVNTDTQYF
.,TRBJ2-1,.,TRBV19,TGTGCCAGTAGCGCAACTAGGGGGGCCAGTGAGCAGTTCTTC,CASSATRGASEQFF
medium-sized,TRBJ1-4,.,TRBV25-1,TGTGCCAGCAGCGTCCGGGATAAGGGAGAAAAACTGTTTTTT,CASSVRDKGEKLFF
.,TRBJ1-5,TRBD1,TRBV6-8,TGTGCCAGCCGGGGCCCCCACGGGACAGTATACAATCAGCCCCAGCATTTT,CASRGPHGTVYNQPQHF
few,TRBJ1-6,.,TRBV30,TGTGCCTGGGGAACGGGGAGACAAGGAAATTCACCCCTCCACTTT,CAWGTGRQGNSPLHF
.,TRBJ2-7,.,TRBV10-2,TGCGCCAGCAGGGAAAGGGGTTCCCCCTTCTACGAGCAGTACTTC,CASRERGSPFYEQYF
few,TRBJ1-4,.,TRBV6-7,TGTGCCAGCAGTGAACGGGGGCCGAATGAAAAACTGTTTTTT,CASSERGPNEKLFF
medium-sized,TRBJ2-1,.,TRBV29-1,TGCAGCGTTGAAAGGACAGACAATGAGCAGTTCTTC,CSVERTDNEQFF
medium-sized,TRBJ1-1,.,TRBV30,TGTGCCTGGAACCGACGTGGACCTGGCACTGAAGCTTTCTTT,CAWNRRGPGTEAFF
few,TRBJ1-5,TRBD1,TRBV19,TGTGCCAGTAGTATAGTGACAGGGTTTGACAATCAGCCCCAGCATTTT,CASSIVTGFDNQPQHF
.,TRBJ1-5,.,TRBV15,TGTGCCACCCTCCCTGACTTAGGAGGCAATCAGCCCCAGCATTTT,CATLPDLGGNQPQHF
many,TRBJ1-2,TRBD1,TRBV10-3,TGTGCCACCACTGGCGGGACAGGGGCAACCTATGGCTACACCTTC,CATTGGTGATYGYTF
few,TRBJ2-5,TRBD2,TRBV5-1,TGCGCCAGCAGCTTGGGACTAGCGAGGGAGACCCAGTACTTC,CASSLGLARETQYF
.,TRBJ2-7,.,TRBV11-3,TGTGCCAGCAGCTTGTCGGGGGGCGGCATCTACGAGCAGTACTTC,CASSLSGGGIYEQYF
few,TRBJ1-1,.,TRBV30,TGTGCCTGGAGTGCGGTCGGGGCTGAAGCTTTCTTT,CAWSAVGAEAFF
few,TRBJ1-1,.,TRBV16,TGTGCCAGCAGCCTTACGCACACCAGGGCTGAAGCTTTCTTT,CASSLTHTRAEAFF